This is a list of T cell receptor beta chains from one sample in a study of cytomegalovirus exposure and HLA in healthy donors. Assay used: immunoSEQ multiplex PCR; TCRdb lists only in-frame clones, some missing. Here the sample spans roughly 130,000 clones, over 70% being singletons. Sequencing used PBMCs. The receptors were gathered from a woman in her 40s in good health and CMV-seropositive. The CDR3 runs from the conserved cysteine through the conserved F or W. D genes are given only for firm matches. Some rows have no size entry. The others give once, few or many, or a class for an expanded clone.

cdr3_aa: CATSRDGVAEQFF
cdr3_nt: TGTGCCACCAGCAGAGATGGAGTAGCTGAGCAGTTCTTC
d_call: .
v_call: TRBV15
clone_size: few
j_call: TRBJ2-1

cdr3_aa: CASSGTGGAGNQPQHF
cdr3_nt: TGTGCCAGCAGCGGTACAGGCGGGGCTGGCAATCAGCCCCAGCATTTT
d_call: .
v_call: TRBV2
clone_size: .
j_call: TRBJ1-5

cdr3_aa: CASSRDRRSYEQYF
cdr3_nt: TGTGCCAGCAGTCGGGACAGGAGATCCTACGAGCAGTACTTC
d_call: TRBD1
v_call: TRBV6-5
clone_size: .
j_call: TRBJ2-7

cdr3_aa: CASTTPPGRGGTTYEQYF
cdr3_nt: TGCGCCAGCACCACTCCCCCCGGACGAGGCGGGACCACCTACGAGCAGTACTTC
d_call: .
v_call: TRBV23-1
clone_size: .
j_call: TRBJ2-7

cdr3_aa: CASSPGGYSNQPQHF
cdr3_nt: TGTGCCAGCAGCCCGGGGGGGTATAGCAATCAGCCCCAGCATTTT
d_call: .
v_call: TRBV25-1
clone_size: .
j_call: TRBJ1-5

cdr3_aa: CASSLPSGRGFAGANVLTF
cdr3_nt: TGTGCCAGCAGCTTGCCGTCCGGCAGGGGATTCGCTGGGGCCAACGTCCTGACTTTC
d_call: .
v_call: TRBV5-4
clone_size: once
j_call: TRBJ2-6

cdr3_aa: CASRSRGLDGTQYF
cdr3_nt: TGTGCCAGCAGAAGCCGTGGACTAGATGGGACCCAGTACTTC
d_call: TRBD2
v_call: TRBV2
clone_size: once
j_call: TRBJ2-5

cdr3_aa: CASSLTSGSITGELFF
cdr3_nt: TGCGCCAGCAGCTTAACTAGCGGGTCTATCACCGGGGAGCTGTTTTTT
d_call: TRBD2
v_call: TRBV5-1
clone_size: .
j_call: TRBJ2-2

cdr3_aa: CASSFTESSYNEQFF
cdr3_nt: TGCGCCAGCAGCTTCACGGAGAGCTCCTACAATGAGCAGTTCTTC
d_call: .
v_call: TRBV5-1
clone_size: .
j_call: TRBJ2-1

cdr3_aa: CASTITSRANYGYTF
cdr3_nt: TGTGCCAGCACCATCACCTCGAGAGCTAACTATGGCTACACCTTC
d_call: .
v_call: TRBV7-9
clone_size: .
j_call: TRBJ1-2

cdr3_aa: CASSVAQAGGQETQYF
cdr3_nt: TGTGCCAGCAGCGTAGCTCAAGCGGGGGGGCAAGAGACCCAGTACTTC
d_call: TRBD2
v_call: TRBV9
clone_size: .
j_call: TRBJ2-5

cdr3_aa: CASSEMGGGTEAFF
cdr3_nt: TGTGCCAGCAGCGAAATGGGAGGTGGCACTGAAGCTTTCTTT
d_call: .
v_call: TRBV5-5
clone_size: .
j_call: TRBJ1-1

cdr3_aa: CASSLQGARGGYTF
cdr3_nt: TGCGCCAGCAGCTTGCAGGGGGCGCGAGGGGGCTACACCTTC
d_call: TRBD1
v_call: TRBV5-1
clone_size: .
j_call: TRBJ1-2

cdr3_aa: CASSPLGTGTSLGGYTF
cdr3_nt: TGTGCCAGCAGCCCACTCGGGACAGGGACTTCGCTGGGTGGCTACACCTTC
d_call: TRBD1
v_call: TRBV14
clone_size: .
j_call: TRBJ1-2

cdr3_aa: CASSLGGVGYTF
cdr3_nt: TGTGCCAGCAGCTTGGGTGGAGTGGGCTACACCTTC
d_call: .
v_call: TRBV5-4
clone_size: .
j_call: TRBJ1-2

cdr3_aa: CASSPGQGTYNEQFF
cdr3_nt: TGCGCCAGCAGCCCCGGACAGGGGACCTACAATGAGCAGTTCTTC
d_call: TRBD1
v_call: TRBV5-1
clone_size: .
j_call: TRBJ2-1

cdr3_aa: CASSVDGGVVNEQFF
cdr3_nt: TGTGCCAGCAGCGTAGACGGGGGAGTGGTCAATGAGCAGTTCTTC
d_call: .
v_call: TRBV9
clone_size: .
j_call: TRBJ2-1

cdr3_aa: CSVGTGVPYEQYF
cdr3_nt: TGCAGCGTCGGGACAGGGGTCCCCTACGAGCAGTACTTC
d_call: TRBD1
v_call: TRBV29-1
clone_size: .
j_call: TRBJ2-7

cdr3_aa: CASSKSPRLAGPSYEQYF
cdr3_nt: TGTGCCAGCAGCAAGAGCCCCCGGCTAGCGGGGCCATCCTACGAGCAGTACTTC
d_call: TRBD2
v_call: TRBV7-6
clone_size: .
j_call: TRBJ2-7

cdr3_aa: CASSLQTGARSNQPQHF
cdr3_nt: TGTGCCAGCAGCTTACAGACAGGGGCCCGTAGCAATCAGCCCCAGCATTTT
d_call: TRBD1
v_call: TRBV5-8
clone_size: .
j_call: TRBJ1-5

cdr3_aa: CASSLQTGTSAEQYF
cdr3_nt: TGTGCCAGCAGCTTACAGACCGGGACTAGCGCCGAGCAGTACTTC
d_call: TRBD2
v_call: TRBV7-2
clone_size: .
j_call: TRBJ2-7

cdr3_aa: CASSQPGQGTGGYTF
cdr3_nt: TGCGCCAGCAGCCAGCCCGGACAGGGGACGGGCGGCTACACCTTC
d_call: TRBD1
v_call: TRBV4-1
clone_size: .
j_call: TRBJ1-2

cdr3_aa: CASREVNNEQFF
cdr3_nt: TGCGCCAGTCGGGAGGTAAACAATGAGCAGTTCTTC
d_call: TRBD2
v_call: TRBV10-2
clone_size: .
j_call: TRBJ2-1